The next 29 T cell receptor beta chains were all read from a single sample in a study of blood T cells in healthy people across ages. Sample-barcoded 5' priming and a J-beta primer mix drove a second PCR of roughly 6 to 12 cycles. MiXCR was run by TCRdb on the 5' RACE reads, yielding one entry per CDR3 protein. The sample has about 1.7 million distinct CDR3 sequences, under 30% seen once; the top ten hold over 7%. What was sequenced was blood. These receptors were taken from a woman in her thirties in good health.

Many counts were recorded for this clonotype. The V and J genes are TRBV10-3 and TRBJ2-7; D might be TRBD1 (5 bases). Trimming pared 2 bases from V and 3 bases from J, leaving 11 bases between. This CDR3 spans 14 amino acids. Germline values: CDR1 ENHRY, CDR2 SYGVKD. The CDR3 is CAISEQGFDYEQYF. Written as DNA, the CDR3 is TGTGCCATCAGTGAGCAGGGTTTCGACTACGAGCAGTACTTC.

This clonotype has more than one count but fewer than ten. The rearrangement joins TRBV27 to TRBJ2-3; 14 nucleotides line up with TRBD2. V was pared by 5 bases and J by 0 bases, with 7 bases of the junction left unmatched. The CDR3 length is 18 residues. Per germline, CDR1 MNHEY and CDR2 SMNVEV (reference sequence). As DNA, the CDR3 is TGTGCCAGCAGTCCCCAGGGACTAGCGGGAGCCAGCACAGATACGCAGTATTTT. Its protein is CASSPQGLAGASTDTQYF.

This clonotype was recorded many times. The chain is built from TRBV5-1 and TRBJ2-3; D is unresolved. V lost 4 bases and J 14 bases, leaving 14 bases between the germline ends. The CDR3 contains 11 residues. Per germline, CDR1 SGHRS and CDR2 YFSETQ. The CDR3 reads CASSEEARRYF. CDR3 coding DNA: TGCGCCAGCAGCGAGGAAGCTAGACGGTATTTT.

Many counts were recorded for this clonotype. The chain carries TRBV15 and TRBJ2-4; D is possibly TRBD1 or TRBD2 (5 bases each). Germline V gives CDR1 LNHNV, CDR2 YYDKDF (reference sequence). CDR3 length: 15 amino acids. Trimming cost V 0 bases and J 12 bases, with 18 bases left between them. The CDR3, as DNA: TGTGCCACCAGCAGAGATGTGGCTCGAGGGGCGGATCAGTACTTC. Encoded protein: CATSRDVARGADQYF.

This clonotype was counted a few times. The V call is TRBV5-4, the J call TRBJ2-1, with 10 bases that match TRBD1. From germline, CDR1 is SGHNT and CDR2 YYREEE (reference sequence). Unmatched junction bases numbered 4, after V lost 0 bases and J lost 7 bases. This CDR3 is built from 15 residues. The CDR3 protein is CASSLAPGQGNEQFF. The CDR3 DNA sequence: TGTGCCAGCAGCTTGGCCCCGGGACAGGGGAATGAGCAGTTCTTC.

This clonotype has at least ten counts. The chain combines TRBV20-1 with TRBJ2-1; 9 positions agree with TRBD2. The CDR3 has 13 amino acids. V lost 5 bases, J lost 6 bases, and 5 bases stayed unmatched. The germline V gene has CDR1 DFQATT and CDR2 SNEGSKA (reference sequence). In DNA form, the CDR3 reads TGCAGTGCTCCCGAGACTAGCGGCAATGAGCAGTTCTTC. Translation: CSAPETSGNEQFF.

V gene TRBV2 combines with J gene TRBJ2-2, with TRBD2 matching 8 bases. V was pared by 8 bases and J by 4 bases, with 6 bases of the junction left unmatched. Germline CDR1 reads SNHLY; CDR2 reads FYNNEI. This CDR3 is built from 14 residues. Written as DNA, the CDR3 is TGTGCCAGCTGGAGCGGGGGAGCCACCGGGGAGCTGTTTTTT. It encodes CASWSGGATGELFF.

This clonotype was seen more than once but under ten times. CDR3 amino acids: CASSVGGTSLTETQYF. The CDR3 DNA is TGTGCCAGCAGCGTAGGCGGGACTAGCTTGACGGAGACCCAGTACTTC. V gene TRBV9 combines with J gene TRBJ2-5, with TRBD2 matching over 9 bases. Germline CDR1 reads SGDLS; CDR2 reads YYNGEE. After removal of 0 bases from V and 5 bases from J, the junction contained 8 bases not matched to a gene. The CDR3 is 16 amino acids.

The V gene is TRBV2, the J gene TRBJ1-1, with 7 positions matching TRBD1. This CDR3 is built from 13 residues. V gave up 7 bases and J gave up 5 bases; unmatched junction bases: 7. Germline V gene sequence: CDR1 SNHLY, CDR2 FYNNEI. The CDR3 loop reads CASNLQGTTEAFF. The CDR3 DNA reads as TGTGCCAGCAATTTACAGGGGACAACTGAAGCTTTCTTT.

This clonotype has a single count. A junction boundary mismatches the germline segment, possibly from a read error. The chain uses TRBV11-2 and TRBJ2-2; D tentatively reads TRBD1 or TRBD2 (5 bases each). The CDR3 has 16 amino acids. Germline lookup yields CDR1 SGHAT and CDR2 FQNNGV. CDR3 loop: CASSLITGENTGERFF. CDR3 coding DNA: TGTGCCAGCAGCTTAATCACAGGCGAGAACACCGGGGAGCGGTTTTTT.

This sequence joins TRBV20-1 and TRBJ2-7; TRBD1 agrees at 8 bases. With V trimmed by 3 bases and J by 0 bases, 7 bases remained unmatched. Germline CDR1 and CDR2: DFQATT and SNEGSKA (reference sequence). The CDR3 is 15 residues long. The CDR3 DNA follows: TGCAGTGCTAGGAAGGACAGGGAGAGCTCCTACGAGCAGTACTTC. Amino acids: CSARKDRESSYEQYF.

This clonotype has at least ten counts. The chain is built from TRBV9 and TRBJ2-7, with TRBD2 as a possible D gene (5 bases). Trimming took off 7 bases at V and 6 bases at J, with 17 bases between the two ends. CDR1 and CDR2 from the germline V gene are SGDLS and YYNGEE. The CDR3 extends over 13 amino acids. The chain's CDR3 is CASAIDQSGEQYF. The CDR3 DNA follows: TGTGCCAGCGCCATAGACCAGAGCGGCGAGCAGTACTTC.

Turning to this clonotype: The CDR3 end shows no conserved phenylalanine or tryptophan, and so a read error is likely. The chain has TRBV5-1 and TRBJ1-5, with D possibly TRBD1 on 5 matching bases. V was clipped by 7 bases and J by 0 bases, with 11 bases between them. Germline V CDR1 and CDR2: SGHRS, YFSETQ. CDR3 length: 14 residues. CDR3 region: CASGAEYSNQPQHC. The CDR3 nucleotides read TGCGCCAGCGGGGCTGAGTATAGCAATCAGCCCCAGCATTGT.

This clonotype was detected a few times. The chain carries TRBV9 and TRBJ1-1; D is possibly TRBD1 (5 bases). Trimming shortened V by 0 bases and J by 0 bases, and 12 bases separated the two germline ends. Germline loops: CDR1 SGDLS, CDR2 YYNGEE. The CDR3 has 16 residues. The CDR3 here is CASSVGEGPMNTEAFF. Here the CDR3 DNA reads TGTGCCAGCAGCGTAGGGGAGGGGCCGATGAACACTGAAGCTTTCTTT.

As regards this clonotype: Its ends do not fully match the called genes, so a read error is possible. CDR3 residues: CASTNSSGGYNERFF. For the CDR3, the DNA is TGTGCCAGTACTAACTCATCGGGAGGGTACAATGAGCGGTTCTTC. The rearrangement uses TRBV7-2 and TRBJ2-1; 8 nucleotides agree with TRBD2. The CDR3 length is 15 residues. From germline, CDR1 is SGHTA and CDR2 FQGNSA. Combining the CDR3 with reference TRBV7-2 and TRBJ2-1 gives the whole variable domain GAGVSQSPSNKVTEKGKDVELRCDPISGHTALYWYRQSLGQGLEFLIYFQGNSAPDKSGLPSDRFSAERTGGSVSTLTIQRTQQEDSAVYLCASTNSSGGYNERFFGPGTRLTVL.

V gene TRBV28 combines with J gene TRBJ2-4; perhaps TRBD1 as D (6 bases). From germline, CDR1 is MDHEN and CDR2 SYDVKM. The CDR3 sequence is 17 residues long. Trimming pared 3 bases from V and 0 bases from J, leaving 15 bases between. The CDR3 reads CASSFEGVSLAKNIQYF. CDR3 DNA sequence: TGTGCCAGCAGTTTCGAGGGGGTCTCCTTAGCCAAAAACATTCAGTACTTC.

Concerning this clonotype itself: This may come from a read error, since a much larger clone is one base off. This sequence joins TRBV29-1 and TRBJ2-1, with unresolved D. There are 13 residues in the CDR3. From germline, CDR1 is SQVTM and CDR2 ANQGSEA. V lost 4 bases, J lost 10 bases, and 17 bases lay in between. The CDR3 coding sequence is TGCAGCGTTGGAACTACAGAGACCTACGAGCAGTTCTTC. It codes for CSVGTTETYEQFF.

This clonotype was found a few times. The rearrangement links TRBV7-2 to TRBJ1-6; no clear D. Trimming stripped 4 bases from V and 8 bases from J, with 9 bases between. The CDR3 is 13 residues long. The germline V gene encodes CDR1 SGHTA and CDR2 FQGNSA. CDR3 nucleotides: TGTGCCAGCAGCTCTACGCGGGATTCACCCCTCCACTTT. The encoded protein is CASSSTRDSPLHF.

The chain couples TRBV20-1 to TRBJ1-2; D ambiguous. The CDR3 extends over 13 amino acids. The V and J ends lost 5 bases and 5 bases respectively, with 15 bases between them. Germline V gene data show CDR1 as DFQATT and CDR2 as SNEGSKA (reference sequence). The CDR3 protein is CSASAWTVYGYTF. CDR3 bases: TGCAGTGCTTCAGCTTGGACCGTGTATGGCTACACCTTC.

This chain connects TRBV15 to TRBJ2-3, with D tentatively TRBD2 (6 bases). Per germline, CDR1 LNHNV and CDR2 YYDKDF (reference sequence). The CDR3 has 14 amino acids. V was shortened by 4 bases and J by 0 bases, with 8 bases between the two germline ends. The CDR3 DNA sequence: TGTGCCACCAGCATCGGGACTAGCACAGATACGCAGTATTTT. Translation gives CATSIGTSTDTQYF. Full variable domain (rest looked up from reference TRBV15 and TRBJ2-3): DAMVIQNPRYQVTQFGKPVTLSCSQTLNHNVMYWYQQKSSQAPKLLFHYYDKDFNNEADTPDNFQSRRPNTSFCFLDIRSPGLGDTAMYLCATSIGTSTDTQYFGPGTRLTVL.

Points on this clonotype: At one end, the junction sequence differs from germline, possibly due to a read error. The chain links TRBV3-1 to TRBJ2-6; D might be TRBD1 or TRBD2, each matching 5 bases. This CDR3 spans 20 amino acids. Germline CDR1 reads LGHDT; CDR2 reads YNNKEL (reference sequence). In DNA form, the CDR3 reads TGTGCCAGCAGCCCCCTCGGTTTTAATCTACGGGGATCTGGGGCCAACGTCCGGACTTTC. Protein product: CASSPLGFNLRGSGANVRTF.

This clonotype occurred many times. The V call is TRBV29-1, the J call TRBJ2-7; D perhaps matches TRBD2 (5 bases). The germline gives CDR1 SQVTM, CDR2 ANQGSEA. Trimming left V 7 bases short and J 3 bases short, with 13 bases between. The CDR3 is 12 amino acids. CDR3 residues: CSAEGRRYEQYF. The CDR3 coding sequence is TGCAGCGCCGAGGGTAGGCGCTACGAGCAGTACTTC.

This clonotype was picked up a small number of times. The J gene is TRBJ1-1, the V gene TRBV6-5; no reliable D call. V was trimmed by 0 bases and J by 0 bases, leaving 8 bases between them. Germline assignment: CDR1 MNHEY and CDR2 SVGAGI. The CDR3 sequence is 15 residues long. The CDR3 loop is CASSYSEGMNTEAFF. The CDR3 DNA reads TGTGCCAGCAGTTACTCGGAAGGAATGAACACTGAAGCTTTCTTT.

Only a few counts were recorded for this clonotype. V usage is TRBV7-9 and J usage is TRBJ1-1, with D unclear. Germline CDR1 SEHNR, CDR2 FQNEAQ (reference sequence). V shed 5 bases and J shed 2 bases, with 15 bases lying between them. The CDR3 sequence is 15 residues long. CDR3 sequence (DNA): TGTGCCAGCAGCGTATACGACACACCCAACACTGAAGCTTTCTTT. Translating gives CASSVYDTPNTEAFF.

The rearrangement links TRBV3-1 to TRBJ1-4; no firm D call. The germline CDR1 and CDR2 sequences are LGHDT and YNNKEL (reference sequence). There are 15 residues in the CDR3. The V end was cut by 3 bases, the J end by 7 bases, with 15 bases between. The CDR3 DNA sequence: TGTGCCAGCAGCCAGGCCTTGAGGGCGACTGAAAAACTGTTTTTT. It is translated as CASSQALRATEKLFF.

The chain is built from TRBV18 and TRBJ1-2; 8 nucleotides agree with TRBD1. CDR1 and CDR2 (germline): KGHSH, LQKENI. The trim removed 3 bases at V and 5 bases at J, leaving 11 bases unmatched. This CDR3 contains 16 residues. CDR3 nucleotides: TGTGCCAGCTCACCGGCCAGTACAGGGGGAACTTATGGCTACACCTTC. Translation: CASSPASTGGTYGYTF.

V gene TRBV6-5 combines with J gene TRBJ2-7; D remains unclear. Germline assignment: CDR1 MNHEY and CDR2 SVGAGI. V gave up 1 base and J gave up 2 bases, with 9 bases separating them. The CDR3 covers 14 residues. CDR3 loop: CASSYWQLTYEQYF. DNA of the CDR3: TGTGCCAGCAGTTACTGGCAGTTAACCTACGAGCAGTACTTC.

V is TRBV20-1 and J is TRBJ2-3; 9 bases agree with TRBD2. Germline V gene lookup returns CDR1 DFQATT and CDR2 SNEGSKA (reference sequence). The CDR3 is made up of 15 amino acids. Trimming removed 7 bases from V and 4 bases from J; junction bases left unmatched: 12. The CDR3 bases are TGCAGTGTGAGCCACAGTCTAGCGGGGCCAGATACGCAGTATTTT. This sequence encodes CSVSHSLAGPDTQYF.

The CDR3 region is CASSITDKGIWSNEQFF. In DNA, the CDR3 is TGTGCCAGCAGTATAACCGACAAGGGGATCTGGAGCAATGAGCAGTTCTTC. The chain combines TRBV6-6 with TRBJ2-1, with a possible D match to TRBD1 (5 bases). V was cut by 5 bases and J by 6 bases, with 23 bases left in between. The CDR3 consists of 17 residues. Germline CDR1 MNHNY, CDR2 SVGAGI (reference sequence).